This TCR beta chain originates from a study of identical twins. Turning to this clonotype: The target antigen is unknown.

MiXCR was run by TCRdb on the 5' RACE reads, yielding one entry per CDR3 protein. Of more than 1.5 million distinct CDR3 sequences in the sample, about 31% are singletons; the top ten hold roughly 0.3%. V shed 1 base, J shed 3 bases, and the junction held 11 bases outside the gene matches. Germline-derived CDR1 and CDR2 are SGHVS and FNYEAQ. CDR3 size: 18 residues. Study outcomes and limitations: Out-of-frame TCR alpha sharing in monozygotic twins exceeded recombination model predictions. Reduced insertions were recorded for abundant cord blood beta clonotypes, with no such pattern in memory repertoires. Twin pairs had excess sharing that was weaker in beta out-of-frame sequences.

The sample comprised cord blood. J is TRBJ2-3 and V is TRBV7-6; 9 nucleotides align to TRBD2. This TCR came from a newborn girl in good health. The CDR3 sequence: CASSLGGRASGITDTQYF. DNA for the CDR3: TGTGCCAGCAGCTTAGGGGGTCGCGCTAGCGGGATTACAGATACGCAGTATTTT.